This T cell receptor (beta chain) was documented in a study of cytomegalovirus exposure and HLA in healthy donors. Study outcomes and limitations: Apparent HLA restriction characterized most CMV-associated TCR beta chains in a later analysis. Most likely, a cluster of highly shared sequence variants arose as a sequencing artifact.

The PCR employed 60 Vbeta primers together with 13 Jbeta primers. Generated by immunoSEQ multiplex PCR, the TCRdb table keeps only in-frame clones and is missing some. The sample lists around 68,000 clones, roughly 70% occurring once. Concerning this clone: Its target is not known.

Healthy bone marrow donors made up the cohort. While unrecorded immune exposures were likely, the donors were nominally healthy when sampled. Per the germline V gene, CDR1 is MGHRA and CDR2 is YSYEKL. The CDR3 totals 15 residues. Trimming cost V 2 bases and J 2 bases; bases outside gene matches: 2. The sample taken for sequencing was PBMCs. The chain employs TRBV4-1 and TRBJ2-3; the match to TRBD2 covers 9 bases. The source of this sequence is a woman aged 30 to 39 in good health and CMV-seronegative. DNA for the CDR3: TGCGCCAGCAGCCAAATAGCGGGGGACACAGATACGCAGTATTTT. Translated, it gives CASSQIAGDTDTQYF.